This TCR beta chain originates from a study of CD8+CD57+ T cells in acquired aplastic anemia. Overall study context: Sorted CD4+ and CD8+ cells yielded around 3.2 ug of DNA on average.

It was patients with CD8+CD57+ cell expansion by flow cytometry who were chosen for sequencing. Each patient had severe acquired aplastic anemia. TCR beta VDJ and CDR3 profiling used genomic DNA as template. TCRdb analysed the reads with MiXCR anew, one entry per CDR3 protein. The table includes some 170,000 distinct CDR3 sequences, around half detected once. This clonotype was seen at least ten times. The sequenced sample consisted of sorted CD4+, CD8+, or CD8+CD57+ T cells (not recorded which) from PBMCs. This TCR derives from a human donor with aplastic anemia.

The CDR3 coding sequence is TGTGCCAGCAGCTTAGATGTCAGGGGCCGAGCGGGAACAGATACGCAGTATTTT. Its translation is CASSLDVRGRAGTDTQYF. The genes are TRBV11-2 and TRBJ2-3, with D tentatively TRBD2 (7 bases). This CDR3 has 18 amino acids. CDR1 SGHAT and CDR2 FQNNGV come from the germline V gene. V gave up 0 bases and J gave up 3 bases, with 19 bases separating them.